The entry that follows covers one TCR beta chain sequence. Its antigen is as yet unknown. The CDR3 has 15 amino acids. The germline V gene has CDR1 LGHNA and CDR2 YNFKEQ. Losses at the gene ends were 1 base for V and 4 bases for J; bases not matched to a gene: 6. One entry per CDR3 protein results from TCRdb running MiXCR on the RT-PCR reads. The data contain 750,000 to 850,000 distinct CDR3 sequences, around 18% of them singletons. These data come from a study of response to subunit inactivated influenza vaccine. Study findings and constraints: Authors proposed each seasonal influenza vaccination draws in few new T cells.

J is TRBJ2-7 and V is TRBV4-2; 8 positions agree with TRBD2. The sample was PBMCs from blood, taken 4 to 6 days after vaccination. The clonotype originates from a man aged 50 to 59 who received an inactivated influenza vaccine. The CDR3 nucleotides are TGTGCCAGCAGCCAAGCCCCCGGGACTAGTTACGAGCAGTACTTC. Translation: CASSQAPGTSYEQYF.